This T cell receptor (beta chain) was found in a study of control samples from healthy donors and cancer patients. Here immunoSEQ multiplex PCR was the method, and the copy in TCRdb shows in-frame clones only, minus some. With under 200,000 clones in the sample, the ten largest clones hold roughly 2.2%. The sequencing input was blood. The sequence was collected from a woman aged 25 to 39 in good health.

CDR3 in amino acids: CAIGGNTEAFF. As DNA, the CDR3 is TGTGCCATCGGCGGGAACACTGAAGCTTTCTTT. The chain carries TRBV10-3 and TRBJ1-1, with D unresolved. The germline V and J ends were trimmed by 8 bases and 1 base, with 5 bases remaining between them. This CDR3 has 11 amino acids. The germline V gene has CDR1 ENHRY and CDR2 SYGVKD.